This T cell receptor beta chain was found in a study of cytomegalovirus exposure and HLA in healthy donors (dated by TCRdb to about 2017). Looking at the study overall: In an earlier analysis of some 550 of the donors, around 290 Gb of sequence data and 90 million to 130 million unique TCR beta sequences from roughly 180 million T cells were reported. Approximately 310 gigabases of sequencing data and some 85 million unique TCR sequences were included in an early release covering about 700 HLA-typed donors. Among the approximately 400 genotyped donors, approximately 76% belonged to the genetic ancestry cluster associated with self-reported Caucasian donors. The study was designed to test whether signatures of past pathogen exposure could be identified by cataloging public T cell receptors. The study used immunosequencing to profile the T cell repertoires of several hundred subjects and linked those repertoires to cytomegalovirus serostatus. A separate validation cohort of 100 to 150 different subjects was used in addition to the 666-subject first cohort. To predict cytomegalovirus infection status, the study brought together high-throughput TCR immunosequencing, statistical association of individual TCRs with disease status, and machine learning. A later analysis re-analyzed previously published TCR beta repertoires from hundreds of donors and added high-resolution HLA genotyping to study TCR occurrence patterns. The later analysis used no new phenotypic data to find candidate immune exposures, relying instead on TCR beta sequences and their occurrence across donors. In an earlier analysis of 587 of the donors, high-throughput TCR beta sequencing was used to judge whether each TCR beta V gene segment behaved as functional or pseudogenic. Donor age, sex, ethnicity and CMV serostatus were compiled alongside the repertoire data. Genome-wide SNP genotypes for about 55% of the 666 donors were used in a later genetic analysis, which treated that subset as a discovery cohort. Every repertoire in the discovery cohort had been generated on one and the same sequencing platform. HLA typing covered class I and class II loci at four-digit resolution. The number of donors typed differed by locus, with 629-630 for A, B, C, DRB1 and DQB1, around 520 for DQA1, about 610 for DPA1, and around 430 for DPB1. Because of strong linkage in the cohort, 5 or 6 DR-DQ haplotypes were treated as single units for association and clustering. Among 398 genotyped donors of the cohort, an average of about 240,000 unique TCR beta nucleotide sequences were sequenced per donor, roughly 18% of them non-productive. Broader findings and caveats from the paper: In this cohort, only TCR beta chains were sequenced, and detectable features were limited by the absence of alpha or paired-chain data. Assigning TCR associations to individual alleles was difficult when HLA alleles, especially DR and DQ, strongly co-occurred. An association between a missense DCLRE1C variant and V-gene and J-gene trimming of TCR beta chains was found in a later genetic analysis and replicated in an independent cohort. Linkage disequilibrium might explain the correlated functional status among segregating V segments, but an unknown experimental factor could not be ruled out. Most CMV-associated TCR beta chains appeared to be HLA-restricted in a later analysis, and the HLA associations seemed to be driven largely by CMV exposure. In a later analysis, HLA-associated TCR beta chains showed more clonal expansion and lower generation probabilities than non-associated chains that were equally common. The study gave a list of 150 to 200 TCR beta chains associated with cytomegalovirus. According to a later analysis, parvovirus B19, influenza, CMV and Epstein-Barr virus appeared linked to several top co-occurrence clusters. In an earlier analysis of about 540 of the donors, most TCR beta V segments were observed in productive rearrangements about 87% or about 30% of the time, broadly matching IMGT annotations. Most TCR sequences were observed very rarely across donors, whereas some public TCRs were present in many individuals. In a later analysis, TCR association rates were found to vary across HLA loci, with the most associated TCRs seen for DRB1 alleles and the fewest for HLA-C alleles. The earlier analysis of about 600 of the donors excluded over 15 rarely observed V segments, including chromosome 9 orphons, because counts were too low. Compared with the roughly 670-donor mean, donors in an Asian-associated ancestry cluster had fewer N-insertions in productive TCRs, according to a later genetic analysis. A further reported finding was that TCR beta sequences accurately predicted the HLA-A and HLA-B alleles for most subjects in the first cohort. The classifier was reported to diagnose cytomegalovirus status with high specificity and sensitivity in both the original cohort and the validation cohort. Immune exposure information for the cohort was limited to CMV serostatus. Roughly uniform sequencing depth across donors was assumed in presence/absence analyses, although this assumption may not hold. A few of the identified cytomegalovirus-associated TCR beta chains were confirmed in vitro to be specific for cytomegalovirus antigens. The 87-base-pair reads could not distinguish some IMGT-functional V segments, including TRBV6-2 and TRBV6-3, so those segments were excluded. A cluster of highly shared sequence variants was judged likely to represent a technical artifact of the sequencing pipeline. Because HLA typing was unavailable for some donors at each locus, only the typed subset was used in association tests. The authors suggested that the approach could potentially be generalized to other disease states and immunological phenotypes. At a false discovery rate of 0.05, a later analysis linked around 15,000 TCR beta sequences to specific HLA alleles.

V loses 7 bases, J loses 0 bases, and the germline ends lie 9 bases apart. CDR3 length: 13 amino acids, cysteine to phenylalanine. Just CDR3 DNA is preserved here, 39 bases in frame from base 1. CDR1 and CDR2 (SGHTA, FQGNSA) derive from the germline V gene. The cohort comprised fewer than 750 healthy bone marrow donors. At the time of sampling, every cohort member was nominally healthy, though immune exposures that went unrecorded were likely present. The donor was CMV seronegative and belonged to the group of 352 seronegative cohort members. A peripheral blood sample was collected from each donor, and TCR beta sequencing was performed on peripheral blood mononuclear cells. The Qiagen DNeasy Blood Extraction Kit was used to extract genomic DNA from the blood cell samples. On this clone itself: No antigen is known for it. Base qualities were left out, and no much larger clone turns up one base away.

Libraries came from the immunoSEQ multiplex PCR assay. For the multiplex PCR, a mixture combining 60 forward primers for TCR Vbeta segments and 13 reverse primers for TCR Jbeta segments was used. Amplification of the CDR3 region of rearranged TCR beta genes was performed with a multiplex PCR assay on genomic DNA. Amplified TCR beta libraries were sequenced as 87-base-pair reads on the Illumina HiSeq System. The authors processed their data as follows. A later analysis counted about 80 million unique TCR beta chains across the 666 repertoires, and around 9.9 million of these chains were shared by at least two donors. Raw reads were error-corrected and collapsed into unique sequences by a nearest-neighbor algorithm in which closely related sequences were merged to remove PCR and sequencing errors. V, D and J gene segments were assigned by aligning CDR3 sequences to IMGT reference sequences. For a sequence to be retained, at least a six-nucleotide match to both a V gene segment and a J gene segment was required. Rearrangements were called productive when the CDR3 lacked stop codons and stayed in frame with V and J; all others were non-productive. Following IMGT convention, CDR3 was defined as the stretch from the second conserved V-encoded cysteine to the conserved J-encoded phenylalanine. In an earlier analysis of approximately 500 of the donors, sequences lacking an unambiguous match to a single V gene segment were excluded. An earlier analysis of a few hundred of the donors classified V segments as functional when productive rearrangements were above 56.7% and as segregating when the standard deviation between donors was above 5%. To diagnose cytomegalovirus status from the catalog of TCR beta chain sequences, a statistical classification framework was built. In a later analysis, V and J genes were assigned by comparing TCR nucleotide sequences against IMGT/GENE-DB human TR gene sequences. The TCRdist pipeline was used in a later analysis to assign CDR3 sequences and most-parsimonious VDJ recombination scenarios. A later analysis defined each TCR beta chain by its CDR3 amino acid sequence plus V-gene family, and excluded reads lacking a unique V-gene family. As a way to deal with suspected cross-contamination and a sequencing artifact, a later analysis dropped approximately 590 nucleotide sequences that were highly shared and had low generation probability. In a later analysis, a clonal expansion index was calculated for each public chain from normalized within-repertoire ranks of inferred template counts. A later analysis computed generation probabilities with a VDJ recombination model fitted to out-of-frame rearrangements, and checked the results against IGoR. In a later analysis, hypergeometric tests were used to score TCR-TCR, TCR-HLA and TCR-CMV co-occurrence, with a repertoire-size bias correction applied to TCR pairs. A later analysis estimated false discovery rates by permuting HLA or CMV assignments 20 times. In a later analysis, co-occurring TCRs were grouped with DBSCAN, and TCRdist sequence similarity was added when clustering was performed within HLA-allele-positive subsets. Co-occurrence clustering excluded repertoires with fewer than 30,000 or more than 120,000 public chains, plus five with anomalous nucleotide sharing. Not all clones reach the TCRdb copy of this immuneACCESS table, which keeps in-frame sequences only. Checked studies attribute under half of the gap to unresolved V genes and leave the rest unexplained. V and J calls and clone size are copied from that table; D and trimming were computed from the DNA. For this sample there are about 94,000 clones; 75% to 85% appear just once. Over 3% of the sample belongs to the ten largest clones.

The chain was built from TRBV7-2 and TRBJ1-1; the D gene is not confidently resolved. Source material: PBMCs. The sequence derives from a woman aged 40 to 49 in good health and CMV-seronegative. The CDR3 protein sequence reads: CASILSLNTEAFF. The DNA reads as follows: TGTGCCAGCATACTTTCACTGAACACTGAAGCTTTCTTT.